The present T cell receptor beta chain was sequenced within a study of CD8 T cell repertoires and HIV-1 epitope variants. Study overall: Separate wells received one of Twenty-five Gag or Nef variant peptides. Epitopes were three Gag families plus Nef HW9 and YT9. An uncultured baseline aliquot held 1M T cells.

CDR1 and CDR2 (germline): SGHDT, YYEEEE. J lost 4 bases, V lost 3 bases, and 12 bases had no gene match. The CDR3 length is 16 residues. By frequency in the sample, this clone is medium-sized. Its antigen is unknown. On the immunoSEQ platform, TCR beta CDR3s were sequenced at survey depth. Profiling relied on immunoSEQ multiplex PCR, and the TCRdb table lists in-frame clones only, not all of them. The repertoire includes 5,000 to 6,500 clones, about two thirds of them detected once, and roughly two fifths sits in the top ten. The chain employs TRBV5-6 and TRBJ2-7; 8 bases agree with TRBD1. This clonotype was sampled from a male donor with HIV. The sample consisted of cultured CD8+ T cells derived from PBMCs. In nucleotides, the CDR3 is TGTGCCAGCAGCTGGCAGTCGACCAGGGGGCTATACGAGCAGTACTTC. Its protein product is CASSWQSTRGLYEQYF.